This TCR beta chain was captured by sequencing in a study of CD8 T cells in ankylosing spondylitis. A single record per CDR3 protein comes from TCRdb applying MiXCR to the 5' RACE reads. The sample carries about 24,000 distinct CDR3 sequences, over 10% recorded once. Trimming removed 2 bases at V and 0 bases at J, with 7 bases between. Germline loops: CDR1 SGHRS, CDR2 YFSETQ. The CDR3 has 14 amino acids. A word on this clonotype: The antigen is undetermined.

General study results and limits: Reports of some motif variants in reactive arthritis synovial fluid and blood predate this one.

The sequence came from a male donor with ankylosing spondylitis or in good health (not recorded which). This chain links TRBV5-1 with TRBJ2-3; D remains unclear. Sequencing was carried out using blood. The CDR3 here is CASSFGPSTDTQYF. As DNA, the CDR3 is TGCGCCAGCAGCTTTGGACCTAGCACAGATACGCAGTATTTT. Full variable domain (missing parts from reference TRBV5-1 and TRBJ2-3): KAGVTQTPRYLIKTRGQQVTLSCSPISGHRSVSWYQQTPGQGLQFLFEYFSETQRNKGNFPGRFSGRQFSNSRSEMNVSTLELGDSALYLCASSFGPSTDTQYFGPGTRLTVL.